This T cell receptor beta chain was found in a study of CD8 T cells in ankylosing spondylitis. Points from the study as a whole: Both synovial fluid and blood in reactive arthritis had previously been reported to carry some motif variants. In ankylosing spondylitis blood, a motif of eight highly homologous TCR beta variants appeared characteristic. Clones linked to the disease showed a CD8+ phenotype. They occurred at relatively low frequencies in peripheral blood. In ankylosing spondylitis patients, matched synovial fluid reportedly showed significant enrichment of disease-linked clones.

Deletions cut 5 bases from V and 1 base from J, with 10 bases between. The CDR3 totals 14 residues. This clonotype was seen more than once but under ten times. Its antigen is unknown. TCRdb re-analysed the 5' RACE reads in MiXCR, keeping a single row per CDR3 protein. The data hold approximately 110,000 distinct CDR3 sequences, with 24% observed a single time. The sample comprised synovial fluid, either unsorted or a sorted T cell fraction (not recorded which). This sequence was found in a male donor with ankylosing spondylitis. The chain recombines TRBV12-3 or TRBV12-4 with TRBJ2-3, with D maybe TRBD2 (5 bases). CDR3 sequence: CASSKADGTDTQYF. CDR3 nucleotide sequence: TGTGCCAGCAGTAAAGCGGATGGCACAGATACGCAGTATTTT.